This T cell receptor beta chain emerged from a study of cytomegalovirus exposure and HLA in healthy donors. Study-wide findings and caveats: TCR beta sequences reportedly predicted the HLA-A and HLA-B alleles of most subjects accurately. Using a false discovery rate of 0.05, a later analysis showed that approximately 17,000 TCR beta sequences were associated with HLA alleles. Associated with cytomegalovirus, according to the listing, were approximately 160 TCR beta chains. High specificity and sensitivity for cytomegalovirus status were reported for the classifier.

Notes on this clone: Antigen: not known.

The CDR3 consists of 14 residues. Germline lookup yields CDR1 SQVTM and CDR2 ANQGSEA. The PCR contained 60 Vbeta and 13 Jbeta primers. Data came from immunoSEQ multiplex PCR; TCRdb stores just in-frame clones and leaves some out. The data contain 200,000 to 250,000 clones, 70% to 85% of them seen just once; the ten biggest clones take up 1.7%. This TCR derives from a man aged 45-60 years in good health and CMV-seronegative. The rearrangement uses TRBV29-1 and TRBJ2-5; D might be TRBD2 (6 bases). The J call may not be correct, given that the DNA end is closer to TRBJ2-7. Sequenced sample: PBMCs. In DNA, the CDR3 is TGCAGCGTTGGGGGAGGCAGGGCTAACTACGAGCAGTACTTC. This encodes CSVGGGRANYEQYF.